What follows are 7 T cell receptor beta chains derived from one specimen sequenced in a study of blood T cell repertoires in COVID-19. Some clones are missing from TCRdb's copy, which holds only in-frame ones; the method was immunoSEQ multiplex PCR. Of under 40,000 clones listed, over 75% were seen once; the top ten hold 30% to 40%. Input material: peripheral blood. The receptors shown here come from a man in his 70s with active COVID-19.

This chain joins TRBV29-1 and TRBJ1-2; the D is unclear. CDR3 length: 13 residues. CDR1 and CDR2 (germline): SQVTM, ANQGSEA. V was cut by 4 bases and J by 5 bases, with 14 bases left in between. The CDR3 bases are TGCAGCGTTGTGGGAGGCCCCCCTTATGGCTACACCTTC. It is translated as CSVVGGPPYGYTF.

The rearrangement links TRBV7-2 to TRBJ2-7; D is possibly TRBD2 (6 bases). Trimming took off 5 bases at V and 5 bases at J, with 16 bases between the two ends. This CDR3 contains 14 residues. CDR1 is SGHTA and CDR2 is FQGNSA in the germline V gene. In DNA form, the CDR3 reads TGTGCCAGCAGCCCCCGGGGACTTGTCAACGAGCAGTACTTC. Its translation: CASSPRGLVNEQYF.

This clone was observed once. J is TRBJ2-7 and V is TRBV3-1 (or the pseudogene TRBV3-2); the match to TRBD1 covers 10 bases. The ends lost 4 bases at V and 3 bases at J; junction bases unmatched: 3. Germline loops: CDR1 LGHDT, CDR2 YNNKEL (reference sequence). CDR3 length: 14 amino acids. In nucleotides, the CDR3 is TGTGCCAGCAGCCTCCGGGACAGGGGCTACGAGCAGTACTTC. Its translation is CASSLRDRGYEQYF.

The chain combines TRBV28 with TRBJ2-7; 9 positions agree with TRBD2. The V segment lost 3 bases and the J segment 2 bases; nucleotides outside the gene matches: 8. The CDR3 totals 16 residues. Germline CDR1 and CDR2: MDHEN and SYDVKM. The CDR3 region has the DNA TGTGCCAGCAGTTTTCAGCTGGCGGGGGGGACCTACGAGCAGTACTTC. Its translation: CASSFQLAGGTYEQYF. Full variable domain (missing parts from reference TRBV28 and TRBJ2-7): DVKVTQSSRYLVKRTGEKVFLECVQDMDHENMFWYRQDPGLGLRLIYFSYDVKMKEKGDIPEGYSVSREKKERFSLILESASTNQTSMYLCASSFQLAGGTYEQYFGPGTRLTVT.

Only a few counts were recorded for this clone. The V call is TRBV3-1 (or the pseudogene TRBV3-2), the J call TRBJ1-1; D gene ambiguous. V was pared by 4 bases and J by 0 bases, with 3 bases between. The CDR3 runs 12 residues. CDR1 and CDR2 (germline): LGHDT, YNNKEL (reference sequence). CDR3 bases: TGTGCCAGCAGCCGCGTGAACACTGAAGCTTTCTTT. It yields the protein CASSRVNTEAFF.

V is TRBV6-2 or TRBV6-3 and J is TRBJ2-3; TRBD2 aligns across 13 bases. The germline gives CDR1 MNHEY, CDR2 SVGEGT. After removal of 5 bases from V and 4 bases from J, the junction contained 6 bases not matched to a gene. CDR3 size: 16 residues. The CDR3, as DNA: TGTGCCAGCAGTCCCTGGACTAGCGGGAGCCCAGATACGCAGTATTTT. This translates into CASSPWTSGSPDTQYF.

The chain is built from TRBV18 and TRBJ2-7, with unresolved D. Trimming took 3 bases from V and 2 from J, leaving 11 bases between them. The CDR3 totals 14 residues. Germline CDR1 KGHSH, CDR2 LQKENI. DNA of the CDR3: TGTGCCAGCTCACCGTACGCAGGCGCCTACGAGCAGTACTTC. Its translation: CASSPYAGAYEQYF.